The clone carrying this T cell receptor beta chain occurred many times. Its antigen is not identified. Additional autoimmune diseases, uncontrolled infections, pregnancy or lactation disqualified patients. Thyroid ultrasound, orbital computed tomography, TRAb, serum thyroxine and clinical symptoms formed the basis of diagnosis. The TCR beta CDR3 regions underwent amplification from RNA transcripts. First-round RT-PCR with HTBI primers preceded a second-round multiplex PCR. Each CDR3 protein is one row after TCRdb ran MiXCR on the multiplex PCR reads. The sample carries 620,000 or so distinct CDR3 sequences, approximately 21% recorded once. Germline lookup yields CDR1 SEHNR and CDR2 FQNEAQ (reference sequence). Trimming stripped 4 bases from V and 6 bases from J, with 16 bases between. This CDR3 has 14 residues. This specimen belongs to a study of Graves' ophthalmopathy and Graves' hyperthyroidism. The wider study: At the time of initial diagnosis and before any treatment, peripheral blood was collected. Study-wide points: This model predicted ophthalmopathy progression (sensitivity around 71%, specificity about 72%).

The clonotype originates from a woman between 18 and 30 years old with stable Graves' hyperthyroidism. Some clones in this sample may be carry-over from other donors' samples. Sequenced input: peripheral blood. The rearrangement links TRBV7-9 to TRBJ2-7, with D perhaps assigned TRBD1 or TRBD2 (6 bases each). The CDR3 coding sequence is TGTGCCAGCAGCTCGTTGGGGGGCAGGATCGAGCAGTACTTC. Amino acid sequence: CASSSLGGRIEQYF. Complete variable domain (other parts from reference TRBV7-9 and TRBJ2-7): DTGVSQNPRHKITKRGQNVTFRCDPISEHNRLYWYRQTLGQGPEFLTYFQNEAQLEKSRLLSDRFSAERPKGSFSTLEIQRTEQGDSAMYLCASSSLGGRIEQYFGPGTRLTVT.